These 23 T cell receptor beta chains came from one sample sequenced in a study of radiation and T cells in renal cell carcinoma. Described time point: blood 4 weeks post-SBRT, at nephrectomy. Treatment noted: 15 Gy SBRT to primary tumor, nephrectomy 4 weeks later. TCRdb keeps only in-frame clones here, not all; method: immunoSEQ multiplex PCR. This repertoire shows under 200,000 clones, 88% found once; its top ten account for about 11%. The specimen comprised blood, sampled from a patient whose treatment included radiotherapy and nephrectomy. The origin of the receptors is a woman in her forties or fifties with renal cell carcinoma.

This clone appeared a single time. V gene TRBV19 combines with J gene TRBJ2-7; TRBD2 agrees at 11 bases. The V segment lost 5 bases and the J segment 2 bases; nucleotides outside the gene matches: 5. Germline V gene sequence: CDR1 LNHDA, CDR2 SQIVND (reference sequence). This CDR3 region has 15 residues. CDR3 in amino acids: CASSEYSGGAYEQYF. Here the CDR3 DNA reads TGTGCCAGTAGTGAGTATAGCGGGGGGGCCTACGAGCAGTACTTC.

The chain recombines TRBV7-2 with TRBJ2-1; a weak D match, TRBD1 (5 bases). Germline V gene sequence: CDR1 SGHTA, CDR2 FQGNSA. Trimming took 0 bases from V and 0 from J, leaving 6 bases between them. The CDR3 has 15 residues. The CDR3 DNA follows: TGTGCCAGCAGCTTAGCGGACACCTCCTACAATGAGCAGTTCTTC. Amino acids: CASSLADTSYNEQFF. Complete variable domain (other parts from reference TRBV7-2 and TRBJ2-1): GAGVSQSPSNKVTEKGKDVELRCDPISGHTALYWYRQSLGQGLEFLIYFQGNSAPDKSGLPSDRFSAERTGGSVSTLTIQRTQQEDSAVYLCASSLADTSYNEQFFGPGTRLTVL.

The V and J genes are TRBV7-2 and TRBJ2-3; D not certain. This CDR3 contains 15 residues. The germline V and J ends were trimmed by 3 bases and 0 bases, with 10 bases remaining between them. CDR1 SGHTA and CDR2 FQGNSA come from the germline V gene. The CDR3 DNA is TGTGCCAGCAGCTTCGATCAGCTTAGCACAGATACGCAGTATTTT. This translates into CASSFDQLSTDTQYF.

The chain uses TRBV6-1 and TRBJ1-1; D is unclear. Trimming stripped 4 bases from V and 7 bases from J, with 16 bases between. CDR1 and CDR2 (germline): MNHNS, SASEGT. The CDR3 sequence is 14 residues long. The CDR3 sequence is CASSGPGSHDEAFF. In DNA form, the CDR3 reads TGTGCCAGCAGTGGCCCCGGTTCACATGATGAAGCTTTCTTT.

The CDR3 sequence: CASSLETPSYNEQFF. CDR3 bases: TGCGCCAGCAGCTTGGAGACCCCCTCCTACAATGAGCAGTTCTTC. The chain has TRBV5-1 and TRBJ2-1; D not certain. V was clipped by 0 bases and J by 0 bases, with 7 bases between them. The CDR3 consists of 15 residues. CDR1 and CDR2 (germline): SGHRS, YFSETQ.

The chain combines TRBV6-4 with TRBJ2-2; D is perhaps TRBD2 (5 bases). CDR1 and CDR2 (germline): MRHNA, SNTAGT. V was clipped by 4 bases and J by 7 bases, with 19 bases between them. The CDR3 loop spans 16 amino acids. The CDR3 spells CASSAYPAGDHGELFF. In nucleotides, the CDR3 is TGTGCCAGCAGTGCCTATCCCGCCGGGGATCACGGGGAGCTGTTTTTT.

This clone came up a few times. V usage is TRBV12-5 and J usage is TRBJ2-2; 8 nucleotides align to TRBD1. With V trimmed by 7 bases and J by 7 bases, 8 bases remained unmatched. The CDR3 extends over 14 amino acids. In germline, CDR1 is LGHNT, CDR2 FRNRAP. CDR3 region: CASADRGRVGELFF. The CDR3 DNA follows: TGTGCTAGTGCCGACAGGGGAAGGGTCGGGGAGCTGTTTTTT.

The V and J genes are TRBV19 and TRBJ1-5; TRBD1 might be the D (5 bases). The CDR3 spans 15 residues. CDR1 and CDR2 (germline): LNHDA, SQIVND (reference sequence). V lost 9 bases and J 4 bases, leaving 19 bases between the germline ends. The CDR3 DNA reads as TGTGCCAGCAGTCCCCGGGGCAGGTTAAATCAGCCCCAGCATTTT. Translated: CASSPRGRLNQPQHF.

This chain uses TRBV4-1 with TRBJ2-7; 10 nucleotides line up with TRBD2. With 1 base clipped from V and 3 bases from J, the junction kept 3 bases outside the gene matches. The CDR3 extends over 15 amino acids. Germline assignment: CDR1 MGHRA and CDR2 YSYEKL. The CDR3 bases are TGCGCCAGCAGCCAAGTTCAGCGGGGGGGCTACGAGCAGTACTTC. Protein sequence: CASSQVQRGGYEQYF.

The chain is built from TRBV5-6 and TRBJ2-3, with D uncertain. Looked up from germline, CDR1 is SGHDT and CDR2 is YYEEEE. The CDR3 has 15 residues. V lost 0 bases, J lost 6 bases, and 14 bases lay in between. CDR3 in amino acids: CASSLALKVGDTQYF. The CDR3 DNA reads as TGTGCCAGCAGCTTGGCCCTGAAGGTAGGGGATACGCAGTATTTT.

The genes are TRBV4-1 and TRBJ1-1, with 11 bases matching TRBD1. This CDR3 has 16 residues. The V and J ends lost 4 bases and 4 bases, in that order; junction bases with no gene match: 8. Germline V gene lookup returns CDR1 MGHRA and CDR2 YSYEKL. CDR3 in amino acids: CASSPGQGAGGTEAFF. The DNA for the CDR3 is TGCGCCAGCAGCCCAGGACAGGGGGCGGGAGGCACTGAAGCTTTCTTT.

The chain uses TRBV7-9 and TRBJ1-1; 9 positions agree with TRBD1. The CDR3 runs 15 residues. Germline values: CDR1 SEHNR, CDR2 FQNEAQ (reference sequence). V shed 3 bases, J shed 3 bases, and the junction held 5 bases outside the gene matches. The CDR3 protein is CASSFRQGGDTEAFF. CDR3 nucleotide sequence: TGTGCCAGCAGCTTTCGACAGGGGGGGGACACTGAAGCTTTCTTT.

The V gene is TRBV6-1, the J gene TRBJ1-2; D perhaps matches TRBD1 (6 bases). V lost 6 bases and J lost 1, with 12 bases in between. This CDR3 is built from 14 residues. Germline lookup yields CDR1 MNHNS and CDR2 SASEGT. This CDR3 reads CASRAQGVNYGYTF. The CDR3 nucleotides are TGTGCCAGCAGAGCACAGGGCGTTAACTATGGCTACACCTTC.

The chain carries TRBV6-5 and TRBJ2-1; the D gene is possibly TRBD2 (6 bases). V lost 2 bases to trimming and J lost 5 bases, with 13 bases between them. The CDR3 has 15 residues. The germline CDR1 and CDR2 sequences are MNHEY and SVGAGI. The CDR3 sequence: CASSYGGARHNEQFF. The CDR3 DNA reads TGTGCCAGCAGTTACGGCGGGGCTCGGCACAATGAGCAGTTCTTC.

Comments on this clone: A read error may account for a junction end that differs from germline. The chain employs TRBV11-2 and TRBJ2-5; no clear D gene. The CDR3 is 12 residues long. CDR1 and CDR2 from the germline V gene are SGHAT and FQNNGV. The CDR3 loop reads CASSVDLETQYF. The CDR3 DNA is TGTGCCAGCAGCGTAGACTTGGAGACCCAGTACTTC.

A note on this clone: The junction departs from germline at one end; a sequencing error may be responsible. V and J are TRBV9 and TRBJ1-2, with D possibly matching TRBD1 (6 bases). The CDR3 is 15 residues long. The germline gives CDR1 SGDLS, CDR2 YYNGEE. The CDR3 is CASSVWDTANHGYTF. Here the CDR3 DNA reads TGTGCCAGCAGCGTATGGGACACGGCTAACCATGGCTACACCTTC. The full variable domain, with the rest looked up from reference TRBV9 and TRBJ1-2, is DSGVTQTPKHLITATGQRVTLRCSPRSGDLSVYWYQQSLDQGLQFLIQYYNGEERAKGNILERFSAQQFPDLHSELNLSSLELGDSALYFCASSVWDTANHGYTFGSGTRLTVV.

The V call is TRBV15, the J call TRBJ2-3; maybe TRBD2 (6 bases). V was cut by 4 bases and J by 2 bases, with 13 bases left in between. The CDR3 is 15 residues long. The germline gives CDR1 LNHNV, CDR2 YYDKDF (reference sequence). In DNA, the CDR3 is TGTGCCACCAGCAAAGGCGGGGCGGTCACAGATACGCAGTATTTT. As protein: CATSKGGAVTDTQYF.

This clone was counted once. The chain is built from TRBV19 and TRBJ1-2; 8 nucleotides agree with TRBD1. This CDR3 comprises 14 residues. Germline V lookup: CDR1 LNHDA, CDR2 SQIVND (reference sequence). V trimming: 6 bases; J trimming: 7 bases; junction bases outside the gene matches: 10. This CDR3 is CASRVVAGGRGYTF. The CDR3 DNA reads TGTGCCAGTAGAGTAGTGGCAGGGGGCCGTGGCTACACCTTC.

This clone was recorded a few times. The chain couples TRBV19 to TRBJ1-1; D remains ambiguous. CDR1 is LNHDA and CDR2 is SQIVND in the germline V gene (reference sequence). The CDR3 is made up of 11 amino acids. V was cut by 10 bases and J by 2 bases, with 8 bases left in between. Here the CDR3 reads CATKGNTEAFF. CDR3 nucleotide sequence: TGTGCCACAAAAGGAAACACTGAAGCTTTCTTT. Filled out from reference TRBV19 and TRBJ1-1, the complete variable domain reads DGGITQSPKYLFRKEGQNVTLSCEQNLNHDAMYWYRQDPGQGLRLIYYSQIVNDFQKGDIAEGYSVSREKKESFPLTVTSAQKNPTAFYLCATKGNTEAFFGQGTRLTVV.

The J gene is TRBJ2-5, the V gene TRBV9, with D uncertain. The V and J ends lost 0 bases and 1 base respectively, with 13 bases between them. The length of the CDR3 is 16 residues. Germline CDR1 SGDLS, CDR2 YYNGEE. CDR3 bases: TGTGCCAGCAGCGTAGGAATCGACCCACTCCAAGAGACCCAGTACTTC. This sequence encodes CASSVGIDPLQETQYF.

The V and J genes are TRBV7-9 and TRBJ1-4; TRBD1 might be the D (6 bases). Germline CDR1 is SEHNR and CDR2 is FQNEAQ (reference sequence). V dropped 2 bases and J dropped 2 bases, with 21 bases sitting between them. The CDR3 spans 19 residues. DNA for the CDR3: TGTGCCAGCAGCTTAAGGAGAAAATCCGGGACAAATACTAATGAAAAACTGTTTTTT. It is translated as CASSLRRKSGTNTNEKLFF.

This rearrangement joins TRBV5-5 to TRBJ1-2; D is undetermined. Trimming took off 4 bases at V and 2 bases at J, with 9 bases between the two ends. Per germline, CDR1 SGHKS and CDR2 YYEKEE (reference sequence). The CDR3 consists of 13 residues. The CDR3 spells CASSPAGNYGYTF. The CDR3 nucleotides read TGTGCCAGCAGCCCCGCGGGGAACTATGGCTACACCTTC.

The chain carries TRBV2 and TRBJ2-7, with a weak D call TRBD1 (6 bases). CDR1 is SNHLY and CDR2 is FYNNEI in the germline V gene. Trimming pared 6 bases from V and 0 bases from J, leaving 18 bases between. CDR3 length: 16 amino acids. DNA for the CDR3: TGTGCCAGCAGAAAGGCCGGGACATCCTTCTCCTACGAGCAGTACTTC. Its protein product is CASRKAGTSFSYEQYF.